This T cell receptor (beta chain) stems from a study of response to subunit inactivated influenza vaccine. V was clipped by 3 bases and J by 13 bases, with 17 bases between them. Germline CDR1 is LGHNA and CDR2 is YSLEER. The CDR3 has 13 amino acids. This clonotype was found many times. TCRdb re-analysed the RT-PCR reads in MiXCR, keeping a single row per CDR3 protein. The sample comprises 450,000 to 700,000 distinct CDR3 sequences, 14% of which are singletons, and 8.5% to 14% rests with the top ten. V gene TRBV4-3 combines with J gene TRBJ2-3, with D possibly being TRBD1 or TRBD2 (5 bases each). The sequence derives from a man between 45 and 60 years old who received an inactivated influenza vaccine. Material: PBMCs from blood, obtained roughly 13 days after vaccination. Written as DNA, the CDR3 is TGCGCCAGCAGCCAGGAACCGGGACCGGCTGAGTATTTT. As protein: CASSQEPGPAEYF.